This T cell receptor (beta chain) was found in a study of T cell repertoires in cytomegalovirus infection. In its sample, this clonotype was seen a few times. Its antigen is unidentified. TCRdb re-called the reads through MiXCR, storing one row per CDR3 protein. The sample yields approximately 280,000 distinct CDR3 sequences, 22% seen once. The CDR3 contains 12 residues. V gave up 6 bases and J gave up 5 bases, with 11 bases separating them. The V and J genes are TRBV12-3 or TRBV12-4 and TRBJ2-7; D possibly corresponds to TRBD1 (6 bases). Source: cultured PBMCs, taken from culture after CMV antigen stimulation. This receptor was identified in a human donor in good health (CMV status not recorded). Some clones in this sample may be carry-over from other donors' samples. The CDR3 region is CASRQGSHEQYF. CDR3 coding DNA: TGTGCCAGCAGGCAGGGGTCCCACGAGCAGTACTTC.